The following is a T cell receptor (beta chain) sequence with its context. Antigen specificity is unknown. These data originate in a study of T-cell reconstitution after alpha-beta-depleted transplantation in children. Unique molecular identifiers were used to barcode this TCRbeta library. TCRdb ran MiXCR on the PCR reads and lists one entry per CDR3 protein. The table has 70,000 to 95,000 distinct CDR3 sequences, about 14% seen once. Study findings and constraints: Newly generated T cells supplied most T-cell counts and diversity one year post-transplant. In patients about two months after transplant, alpha-beta T cells reportedly arose from several hundred expanded graft clones.

CDR3 length: 15 amino acids. With 4 bases removed from V and 0 bases from J, the gap between germline ends came to 11 bases. Germline V gene lookup returns CDR1 SNHLY and CDR2 FYNNEI. This sample comprised PBMCs, mostly from graft donor cells, obtained 180 days after TCRalphabeta/CD19-depleted stem cell transplant. The sequence was obtained from a male patient between 2 and 15 years old who had a stem cell transplant for acute lymphoblastic leukemia, so the T cells may come from the graft donor. The V and J genes are TRBV2 and TRBJ2-3, with D maybe TRBD2 (6 bases). Here the CDR3 DNA reads TGTGCCAGCAGTGCCACTAGCTTTAGCACAGATACGCAGTATTTT. Protein product: CASSATSFSTDTQYF.